This T cell receptor (beta chain) was recorded in a study of T-cell reconstitution after alpha-beta-depleted transplantation in children. General study findings and limits: Alpha-beta T cells about two months after transplant reportedly derived from several hundred expanded graft clones. Fresh T-cell production supplied most of the T-cell counts and diversity seen one year after transplant. At day 60, the high TCRbeta diversity found in some patients originated from recipient T cells and thymic progenitors that had survived.

As it was prepared, the TCRbeta library received unique molecular identifiers. TCRdb ran MiXCR on the PCR reads and lists one entry per CDR3 protein. The sample includes fewer than 700,000 distinct CDR3 sequences, 20% to 25% seen only once; the top ten take roughly 15%. Germline V gives CDR1 MDHEN, CDR2 SYDVKM. The CDR3 has 14 amino acids. V gave up 5 bases and J gave up 4 bases; unmatched junction bases: 6. In the case of this clonotype: No antigen is known for it.

The sequences come from PBMCs, mostly from graft donor cells, collected 360 days after TCRalphabeta/CD19-depleted stem cell transplant. The chain combines TRBV28 with TRBJ2-5; 8 nucleotides align to TRBD1. The origin of this receptor is a boy under two years old who had a stem cell transplant for acute myeloid leukemia, so the T cells may come from the graft donor. CDR3 sequence (DNA): TGTGCCAGCAGTCAGCCGGACAGGGCAGAGACCCAGTACTTC. Its protein product is CASSQPDRAETQYF.